This is a list of T cell receptor beta chains from one sample in a study of OX40 agonist ivuxolimab in advanced cancers. TCRdb's table, derived via immunoSEQ multiplex PCR, lists solely in-frame clones and lacks some. The table shows roughly 61,000 clones, with 92% occurring only once. The input for sequencing was CD4+ or CD8+ T cells sorted from blood, taken in a trial of the OX40 agonist ivuxolimab. The receptor set was obtained from an adult with an advanced solid tumor such as melanoma, head and neck, liver or kidney cancer. Both conserved end residues are part of each CDR3. A D gene is named only where the DNA matches it firmly. Only part of the rows carry a size: once, few, many, or a class if the clone is expanded.

CDR3: CASSTPGTGYGYTF; DNA: TGTGCCAGCAGCACTCCCGGGACAGGATATGGCTACACCTTC; D: TRBD1; size: once; V: TRBV7-2; J: TRBJ1-2
CDR3: CASSLGVLGTEAFF; DNA: TGTGCCAGCAGCTTAGGGGTCTTGGGCACTGAAGCTTTCTTT; D: NA; size: medium-sized; V: TRBV7-3; J: TRBJ1-1
CDR3: CASSQRLAGQYNEQFF; DNA: TGCGCCAGCAGCCAAAGACTAGCGGGACAATACAATGAGCAGTTCTTC; D: TRBD2; size: NA; V: TRBV4-3; J: TRBJ2-1
CDR3: CASSLGSNQPQHF; DNA: TGTGCCAGCAGTTTAGGGAGCAATCAGCCCCAGCATTTT; D: NA; size: NA; V: TRBV27; J: TRBJ1-5
CDR3: CASSYVFGVANEQFF; DNA: TGTGCCAGCAGTTACGTTTTCGGAGTGGCGAATGAGCAGTTCTTC; D: NA; size: NA; V: TRBV6-5; J: TRBJ2-1
CDR3: CASTTAHETSYNEQFF; DNA: TGTGCCAGCACTACAGCCCATGAAACCTCCTACAATGAGCAGTTCTTC; D: NA; size: NA; V: TRBV28; J: TRBJ2-1
CDR3: CASSEAGQDNSPLHF; DNA: TGTGCCAGCAGTGAAGCCGGACAGGATAATTCACCCCTCCACTTT; D: TRBD1; size: NA; V: TRBV6-1; J: TRBJ1-6
CDR3: CASSPGTEDEQFF; DNA: TGTGCCAGCAGCCCCGGGACAGAGGATGAGCAGTTCTTC; D: TRBD1; size: NA; V: TRBV7-9; J: TRBJ2-1
CDR3: CASSLGQGRDTIYF; DNA: TGCGCCAGCAGCTTGGGACAGGGTAGGGACACCATATATTTT; D: TRBD1; size: NA; V: TRBV5-1; J: TRBJ1-3
CDR3: CASSLSGAGIEAFF; DNA: TGTGCCAGCAGTTTGTCAGGGGCCGGAATTGAAGCTTTCTTT; D: NA; size: NA; V: TRBV28; J: TRBJ1-1
CDR3: CASSRTGTETQYF; DNA: TGTGCCAGTAGTAGAACAGGGACGGAGACCCAGTACTTC; D: NA; size: NA; V: TRBV19; J: TRBJ2-5
CDR3: CASLRGFTDTQFF; DNA: TGTGCCAGCCTGAGAGGCTTCACAGATACGCAGTTTTTT; D: NA; size: NA; V: TRBV6-5; J: TRBJ2-3